Below, 26 T cell receptor beta chains from the same sample are listed, as sequenced in a study of identical twins. TCRdb re-called the 5' RACE reads through MiXCR, storing one row per CDR3 protein. The sample contains nearly 650,000 distinct CDR3 sequences, around 7.4% of which appear only once. The same data also contributed to another study, on yellow fever vaccine responses in identical twins.

Sequencing was performed on PBMCs. The receptors stem from a woman under 30 in good health.

This rearrangement joins TRBV15 to TRBJ1-4; D remains unclear. The CDR3 is made up of 17 amino acids. The germline CDR1 and CDR2 sequences are LNHNV and YYDKDF (reference sequence). Trimming stripped 0 bases from V and 0 bases from J, with 11 bases between. The CDR3: CATSRDHPGATNEKLFF. The CDR3 region has the DNA TGTGCCACCAGCAGAGACCATCCTGGGGCAACTAATGAAAAACTGTTTTTT.

This chain joins TRBV10-3 and TRBJ2-7; D unresolved. Per germline, CDR1 ENHRY and CDR2 SYGVKD. The CDR3 runs to 12 residues. The V end lost 4 bases, the J end lost 5 bases, and 9 bases lay between the germline ends. The CDR3 loop is CAISVNRDEQYF. The CDR3 nucleotides read TGTGCCATCAGTGTCAATAGGGACGAGCAGTACTTC.

This clonotype was observed a handful of times. J is TRBJ2-7 and V is TRBV28, with 11 bases aligning to TRBD2. Germline V gene sequence: CDR1 MDHEN, CDR2 SYDVKM. The CDR3 totals 17 residues. Germline trimming cut 2 bases from V and 2 bases from J; bases unmatched to any gene: 8. The CDR3 sequence: CASSLKFVAGGTYEQYF. The DNA for the CDR3 is TGTGCCAGCAGTTTAAAATTTGTAGCGGGAGGGACCTACGAGCAGTACTTC. The full variable domain, completed using reference TRBV28 and TRBJ2-7, is DVKVTQSSRYLVKRTGEKVFLECVQDMDHENMFWYRQDPGLGLRLIYFSYDVKMKEKGDIPEGYSVSREKKERFSLILESASTNQTSMYLCASSLKFVAGGTYEQYFGPGTRLTVT.

The J gene is TRBJ2-3, the V gene TRBV12-3 or TRBV12-4; D not resolved. The V and J ends lost 7 bases and 6 bases respectively, with 26 bases between them. There are 17 residues in the CDR3. CDR3 nucleotide sequence: TGTGCCAGCACCTCACCAAGGACCAGCCTACCCTCGGATACGCAGTATTTT. Translated, it gives CASTSPRTSLPSDTQYF.

This clonotype was seen repeatedly, ten times or more. The CDR3 loop reads CASSSARTGVGTGELFF. As DNA, the CDR3 is TGTGCCAGCAGCTCGGCGCGGACAGGGGTTGGCACCGGGGAGCTGTTTTTT. This chain links TRBV5-5 with TRBJ2-2; 9 nucleotides align to TRBD1. This CDR3 is 17 amino acids long. Germline assignment: CDR1 SGHKS and CDR2 YYEKEE (reference sequence). Trimming took 3 bases from V and 4 from J; bases not matched to a gene: 10.

There are many counts of this clonotype. One junction end disagrees with the germline gene, perhaps due to a read error. The V and J genes are TRBV5-1 and TRBJ1-5; D gene uncertain. The V gene's germline CDR1 is SGHRS and CDR2 YFSETQ. The CDR3 is made up of 13 amino acids. The CDR3 DNA reads TGTGCCAGCTCACGGGAGGGCAATCAGCCCCAGCATTTT. This encodes CASSREGNQPQHF.

This clonotype was counted many times. CDR3 sequence reads: CSVDLLDRENTEAFF. The CDR3 DNA reads TGCAGCGTTGACTTATTGGACAGGGAGAACACTGAAGCTTTCTTT. This chain connects TRBV29-1 to TRBJ1-1; 8 nucleotides agree with TRBD1. This CDR3 region has 15 residues. CDR1 and CDR2 (germline): SQVTM, ANQGSEA. Trimming cost V 3 bases and J 1 base; bases outside gene matches: 7.

Here the CDR3 DNA reads TGTGCCACCAGCAGAGACAGGTCTATTAATCAGCCCCAGCATTTT. It is translated as CATSRDRSINQPQHF. This chain uses TRBV15 with TRBJ1-5; no reliable D call. The V gene lost 0 bases and the J gene lost 4 bases, with 10 bases spanning the gap. Germline CDR1 reads LNHNV; CDR2 reads YYDKDF (reference sequence). The CDR3 length is 15 residues.

The sample holds a few counts of this clonotype. The gene calls are TRBV3-1 and TRBJ1-1; TRBD1 might be the D (6 bases). CDR3 length equals 18 residues. Deletions cut 3 bases from V and 0 bases from J, with 20 bases between. CDR1 LGHDT and CDR2 YNNKEL come from the germline V gene (reference sequence). This CDR3 is CASSQGTGRYAVNTEAFF. The CDR3 region has the DNA TGTGCCAGCAGCCAGGGTACAGGGCGGTATGCAGTGAACACTGAAGCTTTCTTT.

The rearrangement links TRBV20-1 to TRBJ2-6, with a weak D call TRBD1 (5 bases). The germline V and J ends were trimmed by 0 bases and 0 bases, with 9 bases remaining between them. The germline CDR1 and CDR2 sequences are DFQATT and SNEGSKA (reference sequence). The CDR3 length is 16 residues. The CDR3: CSARDVDSSGANVLTF. The DNA of the CDR3 is TGCAGTGCTAGAGATGTCGACAGCTCTGGGGCCAACGTCCTGACTTTC.

This chain joins TRBV28 and TRBJ2-7, with D possibly being TRBD1 or TRBD2 (5 bases each). The V gene lost 4 bases and the J gene lost 2 bases, with 9 bases spanning the gap. Germline loops: CDR1 MDHEN, CDR2 SYDVKM. CDR3 size: 13 residues. In DNA form, the CDR3 reads TGTGCCAGCAGTTCCGGGACCCCCTACGAGCAGTACGTC. It translates to CASSSGTPYEQYV.

In its sample, this clonotype was seen a few times. V and J are TRBV7-9 and TRBJ2-1, with TRBD2 matching over 7 bases. Trimming removed 1 base from V and 7 bases from J; junction bases left unmatched: 7. Germline values: CDR1 SEHNR, CDR2 FQNEAQ (reference sequence). This CDR3 has 15 residues. In DNA, the CDR3 is TGTGCCAGCAGCTTAGTACGCGGGGGAAAGAATGAGCAGTTCTTC. Its translation is CASSLVRGGKNEQFF.

This clonotype was seen a few times. The CDR3: CASSQNGDRGATQYF. The CDR3 bases are TGTGCCAGCAGCCAAAACGGGGACAGAGGAGCTACGCAGTATTTT. This rearrangement joins TRBV7-9 to TRBJ2-3; TRBD1 matches at 7 bases. Germline V gene lookup returns CDR1 SEHNR and CDR2 FQNEAQ (reference sequence). J was trimmed by 8 bases and V by 5 bases; bases with no gene match: 13. The CDR3 contains 15 residues.

This clonotype was counted between two and nine times. This chain links TRBV20-1 with TRBJ2-1, with unresolved D. CDR3 length: 13 amino acids. From germline, CDR1 is DFQATT and CDR2 SNEGSKA (reference sequence). V was cut by 1 base and J by 5 bases, with 9 bases left in between. This CDR3 reads CSARAPQNNEQFF. CDR3 bases: TGCAGTGCTAGAGCCCCCCAGAACAATGAGCAGTTCTTC.

This clonotype showed up just a few times. The chain couples TRBV7-8 to TRBJ2-7; D is undetermined. CDR3 length equals 15 residues. Trimming left V 5 bases short and J 4 bases short, with 18 bases between. In germline, CDR1 is SGHVS, CDR2 FQNEAQ. The CDR3 sequence: CASSGGLAPSYEQYF. DNA for the CDR3: TGTGCCAGCAGCGGTGGGCTCGCCCCTTCATACGAGCAGTACTTC.

This clonotype was seen only a few times. The genes are TRBV3-1 and TRBJ2-3, with 10 nucleotides matching TRBD2. CDR3 size: 17 residues. The V gene's germline CDR1 is LGHDT and CDR2 YNNKEL (reference sequence). The V gene end was trimmed by 0 bases and the J gene end by 4 bases; junction bases not matched to a gene: 7. CDR3 sequence (DNA): TGTGCCAGCAGCCAAGAGGGGCGAAGCGGGGGGGCAGATACGCAGTATTTT. Encoded protein: CASSQEGRSGGADTQYF.

This clonotype was seen a handful of times. The J gene is TRBJ2-7, the V gene TRBV5-5; TRBD2 matches 11 bases. This CDR3 spans 16 amino acids. Germline V gives CDR1 SGHKS, CDR2 YYEKEE (reference sequence). Unmatched junction bases numbered 11, after V lost 5 bases and J lost 4 bases. The DNA for the CDR3 is TGTGCCAGCAGTCCTGGAACGGGACTAGCGGATTACGAGCAGTACTTC. Translated, it gives CASSPGTGLADYEQYF.

This clonotype was recorded a few times. The V and J genes are TRBV11-2 and TRBJ1-4; possibly TRBD1 for D (5 bases). The V gene's germline CDR1 is SGHAT and CDR2 FQNNGV. V was pared by 5 bases and J by 8 bases, with 24 bases between. The CDR3 covers 17 residues. The CDR3, as DNA: TGTGCCAGCAGCCCAGAGGGCGCAGGGCTGTTTGGCGAAAAACTGTTTTTT. This sequence encodes CASSPEGAGLFGEKLFF.

This chain links TRBV5-1 with TRBJ2-3; TRBD2 agrees at 7 bases. Trimming took 4 bases from V and 4 from J; bases not matched to a gene: 6. Germline CDR1 is SGHRS and CDR2 is YFSETQ. The CDR3 runs 14 residues. This CDR3 is CASSRSGTPDTQYF. CDR3 nucleotide sequence: TGCGCCAGCAGCCGAAGCGGGACCCCAGATACGCAGTATTTT.

This clonotype was recorded a few times. For the CDR3, the DNA is TGCAGTGCAAGAATACTTAGCACAGATACGCAGTATTTT. Its protein is CSARILSTDTQYF. This chain links TRBV20-1 with TRBJ2-3; D gene unclear. CDR1 is DFQATT, CDR2 SNEGSKA, per germline (reference sequence). V shed 6 bases and J shed 0 bases, with 10 bases lying between them. The CDR3 totals 13 residues.

Many counts were recorded for this clonotype. The rearrangement links TRBV20-1 to TRBJ2-3; D remains unclear. V was pared by 4 bases and J by 2 bases, with 10 bases between. This CDR3 is built from 13 residues. Germline CDR1 DFQATT, CDR2 SNEGSKA (reference sequence). The CDR3 loop is CSATIIVTDTQYF. Written as DNA, the CDR3 is TGCAGTGCTACGATTATAGTCACAGATACGCAGTATTTT.

This clonotype occurred a few times. J is TRBJ2-7 and V is TRBV27; 8 positions agree with TRBD1. V dropped 2 bases and J dropped 5; count of bases not matched to a gene: 5. CDR1 and CDR2 from the germline V gene are MNHEY and SMNVEV (reference sequence). The CDR3 sequence is 14 residues long. In nucleotides, the CDR3 is TGTGCCAGCAGTTTAAAGGACAGGGACGACGAGCAGTACGTC. Amino acids: CASSLKDRDDEQYV.

V gene TRBV7-8 combines with J gene TRBJ2-1; 9 bases agree with TRBD2. The CDR3 loop spans 16 amino acids. V lost 5 bases, J lost 3 bases, and 8 bases stayed unmatched. Germline loops: CDR1 SGHVS, CDR2 FQNEAQ. CDR3 residues: CASSKRRLADYNEQFF. As DNA, the CDR3 is TGTGCCAGCAGCAAAAGACGACTAGCGGACTACAATGAGCAGTTCTTC.

V is TRBV7-3 and J is TRBJ2-3; 10 positions match TRBD2. After removal of 2 bases from V and 6 bases from J, the junction contained 11 bases not matched to a gene. From germline, CDR1 is SGHTA and CDR2 FQGTGA. The CDR3 has 17 residues. The DNA of the CDR3 is TGTGCCAGCAGCTTAGGGGCACTAGCGGGAAAGGCGGATACGCAGTATTTT. Its protein is CASSLGALAGKADTQYF.

This clonotype was detected many times. V usage is TRBV24-1 and J usage is TRBJ1-2; D is undetermined. Germline CDR1 and CDR2: KGHDR and SFDVKD. The CDR3 sequence is 13 residues long. Trimming cost V 6 bases and J 4 bases, with 11 bases left between them. CDR3 DNA sequence: TGTGCCACCAGTCAGTTCCTAGGCTATGGCTACACCTTC. Amino acid sequence: CATSQFLGYGYTF.

This clonotype was seen at least ten times. The germline gene is not matched at one end of the junction; a read error may be the cause. The rearrangement joins TRBV29-1 to TRBJ1-5; the D is unclear. The CDR3 runs 13 residues. Germline V lookup: CDR1 SQVTM, CDR2 ANQGSEA. CDR3: CSIEEAPGQPQHF. The CDR3 bases are TGCAGCATTGAAGAGGCCCCGGGGCAGCCCCAGCATTTT.